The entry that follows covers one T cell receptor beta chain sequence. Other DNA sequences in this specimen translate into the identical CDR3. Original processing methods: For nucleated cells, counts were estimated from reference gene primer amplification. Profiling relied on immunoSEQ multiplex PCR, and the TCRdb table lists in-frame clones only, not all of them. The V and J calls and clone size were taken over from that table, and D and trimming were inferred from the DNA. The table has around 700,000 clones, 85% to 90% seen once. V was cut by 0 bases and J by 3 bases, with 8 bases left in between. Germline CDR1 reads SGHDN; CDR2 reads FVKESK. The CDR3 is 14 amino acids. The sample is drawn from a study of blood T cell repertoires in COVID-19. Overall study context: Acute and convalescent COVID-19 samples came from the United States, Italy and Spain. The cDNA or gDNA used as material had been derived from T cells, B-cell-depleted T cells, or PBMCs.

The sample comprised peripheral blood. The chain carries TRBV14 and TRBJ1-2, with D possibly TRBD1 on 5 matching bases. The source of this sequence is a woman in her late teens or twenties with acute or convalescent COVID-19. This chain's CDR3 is CASSQDRGDYGYTF. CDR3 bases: TGTGCCAGCAGCCAAGATCGGGGGGACTATGGCTACACCTTC.